These T cell receptor beta chains were read from a single sample in a study of OX40 agonist ivuxolimab in advanced cancers. The method was immunoSEQ multiplex PCR; TCRdb's version includes in-frame clones alone and lacks a portion of them. Seen here are around 150,000 clones, around 93% observed once, and the top ten hold roughly 1%. The source was CD4+ or CD8+ T cells sorted from blood, collected in a trial of the OX40 agonist ivuxolimab. The receptors were sampled from an adult with an advanced solid tumor such as melanoma, head and neck, liver or kidney cancer. Each CDR3 is given with its conserved first and last residue. D genes are given only for firm matches. Clone size is stated in some rows and not others, as once, few, many or a class when expanded.

clone_size j_call d_call v_call cdr3_aa cdr3_nt
NA TRBJ1-4 NA TRBV6-6 CASSPTIEKLFF TGTGCCAGCAGTCCCACAATTGAAAAACTGTTTTTT
NA TRBJ2-5 NA TRBV6-5 CASSTGGVTQYF TGTGCCAGCAGTACCGGGGGAGTGACCCAGTACTTC
NA TRBJ2-6 NA TRBV5-1 CASSLGHTGYSGANVLTF TGCGCCAGCAGCTTGGGCCACACGGGGTACTCTGGGGCCAACGTCCTGACTTTC
NA TRBJ2-3 TRBD2 TRBV28 CASSRLTGLAGALPNTDTQYF TGTGCCAGCAGTCGCCTGACGGGACTAGCGGGGGCGCTCCCAAACACAGATACGCAGTATTTT
NA TRBJ2-7 TRBD1 TRBV25-1 CASTGGYEQYF TGTGCCAGCACAGGGGGCTACGAGCAGTACTTC
NA TRBJ2-7 TRBD2 TRBV28 CASWTGLAGYKYF TGTGCCAGTTGGACGGGACTAGCGGGATACAAGTACTTC
NA TRBJ1-4 NA TRBV6-5 CASLGGAGNEKLFF TGTGCCAGCTTGGGGGGGGCTGGTAATGAAAAACTGTTTTTT
NA TRBJ2-7 NA TRBV11-2 CASSLGWRGEQYF TGTGCCAGCAGCTTAGGTTGGAGGGGCGAGCAGTACTTC
once TRBJ1-2 TRBD1 TRBV4-1 CASSPQGGNYGYTF TGCGCCAGCAGCCCCCAGGGGGGGAACTATGGCTACACCTTC
NA TRBJ1-6 NA TRBV5-6 CASSVHNSPLHF TGTGCCAGCAGCGTACATAATTCACCCCTCCACTTT
NA TRBJ1-5 NA TRBV18 CASSHDSNQPQHF TGTGCCAGCTCACATGATAGCAATCAGCCCCAGCATTTT
NA TRBJ2-7 TRBD2 TRBV5-8 CASSPGLAGGSYYEQYF TGTGCCAGCAGCCCGGGACTAGCGGGGGGAAGTTACTACGAGCAGTACTTC
NA TRBJ1-2 TRBD1 TRBV27 CASSLRGQGVNYGYTF TGTGCCAGCAGTCTAAGGGGACAGGGGGTGAACTATGGCTACACCTTC
once TRBJ1-2 NA TRBV7-2 CASSRDRGRLAARGGYTF TGTGCCAGCAGTCGAGACCGCGGCAGATTAGCGGCACGAGGCGGCTACACCTTC
NA TRBJ1-1 NA TRBV28 CAVTGLTEAFF TGTGCCGTCACAGGGCTAACTGAAGCTTTCTTT
few TRBJ2-5 NA TRBV7-2 CASSPNRARQETQYF TGTGCCAGCAGCCCAAACAGGGCTCGACAAGAGACCCAGTACTTC
few TRBJ1-1 NA TRBV5-1 CASSLSRESEAFF TGCGCCAGCAGCTTGTCCAGGGAATCGGAAGCTTTCTTT
once TRBJ2-5 NA TRBV9 CASSVGWGETQYF TGTGCCAGCAGCGTAGGATGGGGAGAGACCCAGTACTTC
NA TRBJ1-2 TRBD1 TRBV10-1 CARVGEDRRVGTF TGCGCCAGGGTGGGGGAGGACAGGAGGGTAGGGACCTTC
NA TRBJ1-4 NA TRBV4-3 CASSQGGRGSNEKLFF TGCGCCAGCAGCCAAGGGGGGAGGGGATCTAACGAAAAACTGTTTTTT
NA TRBJ2-7 NA TRBV4-3 CASSQERAREQYF TGCGCCAGCAGCCAAGAGCGGGCGCGCGAGCAGTACTTC
NA TRBJ2-7 NA TRBV7-2 CASSSDGSFEQYF TGTGCCAGCAGCTCAGACGGTTCCTTCGAGCAGTACTTC
NA TRBJ1-1 NA TRBV9 CASSTGGGTEAFF TGTGCCAGCTCTACGGGAGGGGGTACTGAAGCTTTCTTT
NA TRBJ2-7 NA TRBV29-1 CSVALRGLLYSEQYF TGCAGCGTTGCTCTGCGGGGATTGTTGTACTCCGAGCAGTACTTC
NA TRBJ2-2 TRBD1 TRBV2 CASRSQGARNTGELFF TGTGCCAGCAGGTCGCAGGGGGCGCGGAACACCGGGGAGCTGTTTTTT
NA TRBJ2-7 TRBD2 TRBV7-2 CASSLSPSGVYEQYF TGTGCCAGCAGCTTAAGCCCCAGCGGGGTCTACGAGCAGTACTTC
few TRBJ1-5 NA TRBV2 CASSLGRQNQPQHF TGTGCCAGCAGTTTGGGACGGCAGAATCAGCCCCAGCATTTT
NA TRBJ2-1 TRBD2 TRBV5-6 CASSLWGLAGNEQFF TGTGCCAGCAGCTTGTGGGGCCTAGCGGGGAATGAGCAGTTCTTC
NA TRBJ1-5 NA TRBV7-8 CASSLASGLGNQPQHF TGTGCCAGCAGCTTAGCGTCGGGGCTGGGCAATCAGCCCCAGCATTTT
NA TRBJ2-3 TRBD2 TRBV7-7 CASSAGLAGRTDTQYF TGTGCCAGCAGCGCGGGACTAGCGGGGCGCACAGATACGCAGTATTTT